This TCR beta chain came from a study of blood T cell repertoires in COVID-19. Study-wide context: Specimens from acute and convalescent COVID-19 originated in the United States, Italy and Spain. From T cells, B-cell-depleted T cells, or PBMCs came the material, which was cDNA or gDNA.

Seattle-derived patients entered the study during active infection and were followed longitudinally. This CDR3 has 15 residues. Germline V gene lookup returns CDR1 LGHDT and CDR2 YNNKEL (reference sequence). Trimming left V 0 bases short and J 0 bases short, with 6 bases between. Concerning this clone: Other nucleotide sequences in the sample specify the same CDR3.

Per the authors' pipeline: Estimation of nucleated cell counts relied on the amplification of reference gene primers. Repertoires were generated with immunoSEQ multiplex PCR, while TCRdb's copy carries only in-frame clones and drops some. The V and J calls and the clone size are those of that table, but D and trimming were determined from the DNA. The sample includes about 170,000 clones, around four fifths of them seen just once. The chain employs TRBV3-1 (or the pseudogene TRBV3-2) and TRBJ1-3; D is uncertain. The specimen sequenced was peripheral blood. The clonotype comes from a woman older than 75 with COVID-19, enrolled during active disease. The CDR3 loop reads CASSQDLASGNTIYF. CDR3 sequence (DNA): TGTGCCAGCAGCCAAGATCTGGCCTCTGGAAACACCATATATTTT.